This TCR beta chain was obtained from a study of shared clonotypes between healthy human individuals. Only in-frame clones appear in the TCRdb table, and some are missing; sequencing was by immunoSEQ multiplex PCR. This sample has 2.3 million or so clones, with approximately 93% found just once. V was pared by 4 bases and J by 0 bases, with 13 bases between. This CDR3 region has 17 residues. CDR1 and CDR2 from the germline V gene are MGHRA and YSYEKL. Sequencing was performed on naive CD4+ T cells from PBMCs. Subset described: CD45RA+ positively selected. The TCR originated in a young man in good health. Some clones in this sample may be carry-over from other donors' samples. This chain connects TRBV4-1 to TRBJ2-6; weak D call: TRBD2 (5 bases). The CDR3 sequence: CASSLGLTGSGANVLTF. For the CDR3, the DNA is TGCGCCAGCAGCCTTGGACTGACCGGCTCTGGGGCCAACGTCCTGACTTTC.